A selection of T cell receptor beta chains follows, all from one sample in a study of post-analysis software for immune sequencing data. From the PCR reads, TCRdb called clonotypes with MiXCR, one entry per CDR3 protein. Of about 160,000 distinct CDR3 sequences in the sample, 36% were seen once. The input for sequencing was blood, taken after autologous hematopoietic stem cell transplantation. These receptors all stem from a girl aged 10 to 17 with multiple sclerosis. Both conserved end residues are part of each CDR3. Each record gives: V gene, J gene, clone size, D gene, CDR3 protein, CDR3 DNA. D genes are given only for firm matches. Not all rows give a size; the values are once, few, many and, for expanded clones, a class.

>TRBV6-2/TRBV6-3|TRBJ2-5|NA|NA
CASSGGALKETQYF
TGTGCCAGCAGTGGAGGGGCCCTAAAAGAGACCCAGTACTTC
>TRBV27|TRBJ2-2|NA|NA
CASSPRLGGTGELFF
TGTGCCAGCAGCCCGAGGTTGGGGGGCACCGGGGAGCTGTTTTTT
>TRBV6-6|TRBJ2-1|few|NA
CASSYPYNEQFF
TGTGCCAGCAGTTACCCATACAATGAGCAGTTCTTC
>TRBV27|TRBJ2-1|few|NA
CASSWASYNEQFF
TGTGCCAGCAGCTGGGCGAGCTACAATGAGCAGTTCTTC
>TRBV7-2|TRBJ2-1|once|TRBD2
CASSLGLAGVVGEQFF
TGTGCCAGCAGCTTAGGGCTAGCGGGAGTTGTAGGTGAGCAGTTCTTC
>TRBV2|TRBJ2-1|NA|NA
CASQPPGQATYNEQFF
TGTGCCAGCCAACCCCCGGGACAAGCCACCTACAATGAGCAGTTCTTC
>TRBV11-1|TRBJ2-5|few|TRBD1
CASSSTGGWEQYF
TGTGCCAGCAGCTCCACAGGGGGCTGGGAGCAGTACTTC
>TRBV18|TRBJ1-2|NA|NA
CASSTNHQDGYTF
TGTGCCAGCTCCACGAACCATCAGGATGGCTACACCTTC
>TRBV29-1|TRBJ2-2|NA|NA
CSVRTYGELFF
TGCAGCGTTAGAACTTACGGGGAGCTGTTTTTT
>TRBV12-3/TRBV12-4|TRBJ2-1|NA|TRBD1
CASSKNPGQKFYNEQFF
TGTGCCAGCAGCAAAAACCCGGGACAGAAGTTTTACAATGAGCAGTTCTTC
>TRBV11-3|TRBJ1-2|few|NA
CASNPAARWSSSSSGLYGYTF
TGTGCCAGCAACCCGGCAGCTCGATGGTCATCGTCATCGTCAGGGCTCTATGGCTACACCTTC
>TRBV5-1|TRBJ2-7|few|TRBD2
CASRLAGYEQYF
TGCGCCAGCAGACTAGCGGGATACGAGCAGTACTTC
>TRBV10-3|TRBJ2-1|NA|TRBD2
CAISESVGLTSSYNEQFF
TGTGCCATCAGTGAGTCGGTGGGACTAACGAGCTCCTACAATGAGCAGTTCTTC
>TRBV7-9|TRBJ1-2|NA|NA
CASSFQLSGYTF
TGTGCCAGCAGCTTCCAACTTTCAGGCTACACCTTC
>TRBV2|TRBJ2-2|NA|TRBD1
CASSVQGAIGELFF
TGTGCCAGCAGTGTACAGGGGGCTATCGGGGAGCTGTTTTTT
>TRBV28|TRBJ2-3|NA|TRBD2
CASSPLAGEADTQYF
TGTGCCAGCAGTCCCTTAGCGGGAGAGGCAGATACGCAGTATTTT
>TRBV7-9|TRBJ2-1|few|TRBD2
CASSSLAGEGNEQFF
TGTGCCAGCAGCTCCTTAGCGGGAGAGGGAAATGAGCAGTTCTTC
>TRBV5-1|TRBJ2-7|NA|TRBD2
CANSLGEGIYEQYF
TGCGCCAACAGCTTGGGGGAGGGCATTTACGAGCAGTACTTC
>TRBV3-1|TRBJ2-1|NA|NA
CASSQDLRGALNEQFF
TGTGCCAGCAGCCAAGATCTGCGCGGGGCGTTGAATGAGCAGTTCTTC
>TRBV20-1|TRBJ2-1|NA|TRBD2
CSANSGRANEQFF
TGCAGCGCAAATAGCGGGAGGGCCAATGAGCAGTTCTTC
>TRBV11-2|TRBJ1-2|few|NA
CASSLGGDPGRSGYTF
TGTGCCAGCAGCTTAGGGGGCGACCCGGGGAGGTCCGGCTACACCTTC
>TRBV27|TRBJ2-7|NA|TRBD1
CTSSFFRDRGIHEQYF
TGTACCAGCAGTTTCTTCCGGGACAGGGGCATCCACGAGCAGTACTTC
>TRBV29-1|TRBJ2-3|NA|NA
CSVERGSGDTQYF
TGCAGCGTTGAAAGGGGGTCCGGAGATACGCAGTATTTT
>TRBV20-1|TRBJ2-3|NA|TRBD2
CSAEAGTSVTDTQYF
TGCAGTGCTGAGGCCGGGACTAGCGTCACAGATACGCAGTATTTT
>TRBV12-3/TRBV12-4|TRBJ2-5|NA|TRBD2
CASSKWGGQETQYF
TGTGCCAGCAGTAAATGGGGGGGCCAAGAGACCCAGTACTTC
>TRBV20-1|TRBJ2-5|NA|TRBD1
CSAPWTGGQETQYF
TGCAGTGCTCCCTGGACAGGGGGCCAAGAGACCCAGTACTTC
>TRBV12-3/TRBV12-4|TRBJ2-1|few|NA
CASSNPGDNEQFF
TGTGCCAGCAGTAACCCGGGCGACAATGAGCAGTTCTTC
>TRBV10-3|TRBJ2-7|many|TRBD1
CATRTGSSYEQYF
TGTGCCACCCGGACAGGTTCTTCCTACGAGCAGTACTTC
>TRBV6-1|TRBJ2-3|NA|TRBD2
CASARLAGGVSTDTQYF
TGTGCCAGCGCCCGGCTAGCGGGAGGAGTGAGCACAGATACGCAGTATTTT
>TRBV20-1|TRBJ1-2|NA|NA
CSAREPTGFYGYTF
TGCAGTGCTAGAGAACCAACAGGGTTCTATGGCTACACCTTC
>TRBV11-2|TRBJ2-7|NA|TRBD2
CASSLLAGGRYEQYF
TGTGCCAGCAGCTTATTAGCGGGAGGACGCTACGAGCAGTACTTC
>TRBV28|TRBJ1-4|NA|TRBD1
CASSPRQGIRTNEKLFF
TGTGCCAGCAGTCCTCGACAGGGGATAAGAACTAATGAAAAACTGTTTTTT
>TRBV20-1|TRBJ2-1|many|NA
CSARLTGPHNEQFF
TGCAGTGCCCGCCTTACCGGGCCCCACAATGAGCAGTTCTTC
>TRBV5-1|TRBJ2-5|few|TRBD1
CASSPVGQGRETQYF
TGCGCCAGCAGCCCTGTGGGACAGGGGAGAGAGACCCAGTACTTC
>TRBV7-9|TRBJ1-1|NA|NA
CASSSRPGTEAFF
TGTGCCAGCAGCTCACGGCCTGGCACTGAAGCTTTCTTT
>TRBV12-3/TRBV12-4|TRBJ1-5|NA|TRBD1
CASSTAGGHQPQHF
TGTGCCAGCAGTACCGCAGGGGGCCATCAGCCCCAGCATTTT
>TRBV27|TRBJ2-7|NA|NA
CASRQSRDSYEQYF
TGTGCCAGCAGACAATCCAGGGACTCCTACGAGCAGTACTTC
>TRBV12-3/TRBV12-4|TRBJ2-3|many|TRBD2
CASSLARGLAGVLGTDTQYF
TGTGCCAGCAGTTTAGCCCGGGGACTAGCGGGAGTTTTGGGCACAGATACGCAGTATTTT
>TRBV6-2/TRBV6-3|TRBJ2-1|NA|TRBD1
CASSRDRASYNEQFF
TGTGCCAGCAGCCGTGACAGGGCGTCCTACAATGAGCAGTTCTTC
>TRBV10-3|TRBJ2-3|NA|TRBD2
CAISRLAGADTQYF
TGTGCCATTAGTAGACTAGCGGGAGCAGATACGCAGTATTTT
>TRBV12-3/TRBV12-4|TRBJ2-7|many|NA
CASSLASSVNEQYF
TGTGCCAGCAGTTTAGCGTCTAGCGTCAACGAGCAGTACTTC
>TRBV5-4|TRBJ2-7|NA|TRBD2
CASSLTGRAFSEQYF
TGTGCCAGCAGCTTGACCGGGAGGGCCTTTAGCGAGCAGTACTTC
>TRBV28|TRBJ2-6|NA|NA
CASSPTGTNSGANVLTF
TGTGCCAGCAGCCCGACAGGGACTAACTCTGGGGCCAACGTCCTGACTTTC
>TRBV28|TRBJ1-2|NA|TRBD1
CASSFTAGGYGYTF
TGTGCCAGCAGTTTTACGGCAGGGGGTTATGGCTACACCTTC
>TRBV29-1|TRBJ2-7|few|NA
CSVEGEEQGDGYEQYF
TGCAGCGTTGAAGGCGAGGAACAGGGAGATGGCTACGAGCAGTACTTC
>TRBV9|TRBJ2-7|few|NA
CASSGADSYEQYF
TGTGCCAGCAGCGGGGCGGACAGCTACGAGCAGTACTTC
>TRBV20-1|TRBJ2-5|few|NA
CSASQTGTQGGETQYF
TGCAGTGCTAGTCAGACCGGGACCCAGGGAGGAGAGACCCAGTACTTC
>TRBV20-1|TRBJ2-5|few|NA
CSAADPRQETQYF
TGCAGTGCAGCGGATCCTCGCCAAGAGACCCAGTACTTC
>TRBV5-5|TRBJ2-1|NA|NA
CASSLATRTLGSNEQFF
TGTGCCAGCAGCTTGGCCACTAGAACCCTCGGAAGTAATGAGCAGTTCTTC
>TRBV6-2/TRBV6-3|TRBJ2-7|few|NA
CASSYSKRRGYEQYF
TGTGCCAGCAGTTACTCGAAACGTCGGGGCTACGAGCAGTACTTC
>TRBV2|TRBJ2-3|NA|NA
CASSDRYTRYF
TGTGCCAGCAGCGACAGGTATACGCGGTATTTT
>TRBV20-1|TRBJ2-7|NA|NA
CSARPRGTYEQYF
TGCAGTGCTAGGCCACGGGGGACCTACGAGCAGTACTTC
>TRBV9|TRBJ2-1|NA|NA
CASGPHNEQFF
TGTGCCAGCGGTCCCCACAATGAGCAGTTCTTC
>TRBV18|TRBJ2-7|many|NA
CASSTKNEQYF
TGTGCCAGCTCGACGAAGAACGAGCAGTACTTC
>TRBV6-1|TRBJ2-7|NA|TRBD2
CASSEERTSRYEQYF
TGTGCCAGCAGTGAAGAGAGGACTAGCCGGTACGAGCAGTACTTC
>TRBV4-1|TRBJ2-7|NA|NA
CASSLLGQRDEQYF
TGCGCCAGCAGCCTTTTGGGACAGCGGGACGAGCAGTACTTC
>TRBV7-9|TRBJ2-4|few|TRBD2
CASSLAAGVKEQYF
TGTGCCAGCAGCTTAGCGGCGGGAGTGAAAGAGCAGTACTTC